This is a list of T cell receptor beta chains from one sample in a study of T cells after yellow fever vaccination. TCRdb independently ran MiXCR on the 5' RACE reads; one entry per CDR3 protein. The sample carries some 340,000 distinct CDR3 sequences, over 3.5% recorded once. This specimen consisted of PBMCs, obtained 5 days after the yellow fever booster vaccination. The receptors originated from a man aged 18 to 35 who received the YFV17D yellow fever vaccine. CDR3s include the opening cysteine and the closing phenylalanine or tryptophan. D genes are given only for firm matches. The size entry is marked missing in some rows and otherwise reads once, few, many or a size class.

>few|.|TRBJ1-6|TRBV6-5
TGTGCCAGCAGTTACTCGTATGGAGCCGCGGGTGATTCACCCCTCCACTTT
CASSYSYGAAGDSPLHF
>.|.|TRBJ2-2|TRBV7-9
TGTGCCAGCACAGTACACACCGGGGAGCTGTTTTTT
CASTVHTGELFF
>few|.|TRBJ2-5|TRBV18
TGTGCCAGCTCAAGATCTCCCGACCCGGGACTCAAAGGAGAGACCCAGTACTTC
CASSRSPDPGLKGETQYF
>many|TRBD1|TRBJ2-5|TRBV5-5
TGTGCCAGCAGCACCCAGGACAGGTACCAAGAGACCCAGTACTTC
CASSTQDRYQETQYF
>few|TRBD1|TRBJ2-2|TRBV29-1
TGCAGCGTAGACCCTCAGGGGGCAAACGGGGAGCTGTTTTTT
CSVDPQGANGELFF
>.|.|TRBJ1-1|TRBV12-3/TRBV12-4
TGTGCCAGCAGCCTAAATCATGACAGTAACACTGAAGCTTTCTTT
CASSLNHDSNTEAFF
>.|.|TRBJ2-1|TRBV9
TGTGCCAGCAGCAACCGGGGCCTATTCAGAGATGAGCAGTTCTTC
CASSNRGLFRDEQFF
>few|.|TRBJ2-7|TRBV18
TGTGCCAGCTCACCTCGGGGCTACTCCTACGAGCAGTACTTC
CASSPRGYSYEQYF
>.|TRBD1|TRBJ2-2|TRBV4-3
TGCGCCAGCAGCCAGGATGACAGGGGAAACACCGGGGAGCTGTTTTTT
CASSQDDRGNTGELFF
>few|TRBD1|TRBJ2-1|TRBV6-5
TGTGCCAGCAGTTGGGACAGAAAGGGGGCTGGTGAGCAGTTCTTC
CASSWDRKGAGEQFF
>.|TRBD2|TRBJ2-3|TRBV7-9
TGTGCCAGCAGCTTGGCGCCAACTAGCGGGGGGGCAAGAGATACGCAGTATTTT
CASSLAPTSGGARDTQYF
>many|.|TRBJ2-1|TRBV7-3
TGTGCCAGCAGCCCTCCGGGGTCGAGGGTTGAGCAGTTCTTC
CASSPPGSRVEQFF
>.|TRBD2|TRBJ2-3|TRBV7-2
TGTGCCAACAGCACTAGCGGGCTAGCGGGGGGGAGGCTTACGCAGTATTTT
CANSTSGLAGGRLTQYF
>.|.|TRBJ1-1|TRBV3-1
TGTGCCAGCAGCTCAGGGGTCCCGAACACTGAAGCTTTCTTT
CASSSGVPNTEAFF
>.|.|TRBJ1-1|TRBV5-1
TGCGCCAGCAGCAGTGAAACGGCAGGGTGGACTGAAGCTTTCTTT
CASSSETAGWTEAFF
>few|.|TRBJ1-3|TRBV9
TGTGCCAGCAGCGCACAGCGTTCTGGAAACACCATATATTTT
CASSAQRSGNTIYF
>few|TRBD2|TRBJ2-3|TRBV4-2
TGTGCCAGCAGCCGTAGAGCGGGGGCGGGGGGGACGACAGATACGCAGTATTTT
CASSRRAGAGGTTDTQYF
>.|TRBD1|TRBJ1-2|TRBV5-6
TGTGCCAGCAGCAGGACGCCGGCCGACAGGGGGCAAGGCTACACCTTC
CASSRTPADRGQGYTF
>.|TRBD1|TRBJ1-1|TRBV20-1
TGCAGTGCTAGAGATCTTCGACAGGGGCCGAATGAAGCTTTCTTT
CSARDLRQGPNEAFF
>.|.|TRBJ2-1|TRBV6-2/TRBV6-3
TGTGCCAGCAAGAAAGCAGGGATCCCCTACAATGAGCAGTTCTTC
CASKKAGIPYNEQFF
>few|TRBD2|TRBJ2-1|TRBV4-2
TGTGCCAGCAGCCAACCGGGACTAGTCGAAGATGAGCAGTTCTTC
CASSQPGLVEDEQFF
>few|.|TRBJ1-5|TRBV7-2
TGTGCCAGCAGCTGGGGAGGACTTAGCAATCAGCCCCAGCATTTT
CASSWGGLSNQPQHF
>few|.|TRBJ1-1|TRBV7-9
TGTGCCAGCGGCCAAATGAACACTGAAGCTTTCTTT
CASGQMNTEAFF
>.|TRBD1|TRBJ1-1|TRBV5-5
TGTGCCAGCAGAAAACCAGACAGGGTGGACACTGAAGCTTTCTTT
CASRKPDRVDTEAFF
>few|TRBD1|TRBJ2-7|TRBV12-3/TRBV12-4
TGTGCCAGCAGGCCAGGGGGCTCCTACGAGCAGTACTTC
CASRPGGSYEQYF
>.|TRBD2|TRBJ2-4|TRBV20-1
TGCAGTGCTGTACTAGCGGGGGCCAAAAACATTCAGTACTTC
CSAVLAGAKNIQYF